This TCR beta chain was profiled in a study of T-cell memory formation after mild COVID-19. Study-level information: Most TCR clusters belonged to a single donor.

This CDR3 has 13 residues. Trimming removed 2 bases at V and 3 bases at J, with 9 bases between. In germline, CDR1 is SGHDT, CDR2 YYEEEE. Study outcomes and limitations: Mainly CM and EM harbored the contracting CD4+ clones; mainly EMRA harbored the CD8+ ones. The finding that pre-infection memory included some responding clones suggested that cross-reactive memory joined.

5'RACE with constant-segment primers built TCRalpha and TCRbeta cDNA libraries with UMIs. TCRdb fed the 5' RACE reads into MiXCR, producing one record per CDR3 protein. The sample has a few hundred thousand distinct CDR3 sequences, 16% seen once. A note on this clonotype: The antigen remains undetermined.

Sequences were obtained from PBMCs or a T cell subset sorted from them (not recorded which). The chain links TRBV5-6 to TRBJ2-7, with D perhaps TRBD2 (6 bases). This clonotype originated in a man younger than 35 who had mild COVID-19 (a few samples of this study predate the infection). Cell type and time point are not known. The CDR3 region has the DNA TGTGCCAGCAGCTTTGGCGGGGTCTACGAGCAGTACGTC. Translation gives CASSFGGVYEQYV.